The 22 T cell receptor beta chains presented below share a single source sample, sequenced in a study of blood T cell repertoires in COVID-19. The method was immunoSEQ multiplex PCR; TCRdb's version includes in-frame clones alone and lacks a portion of them. This table has approximately 170,000 clones, almost 85% appearing once. Sequenced sample: peripheral blood. The source of these receptors is a woman of 80 years or more with COVID-19, enrolled during active disease.

This clone has a handful of counts. The gene calls are TRBV6-1 and TRBJ1-2; the D gene is possibly TRBD1 (5 bases). This CDR3 has 14 residues. Germline V gives CDR1 MNHNS, CDR2 SASEGT. The V end lost 3 bases, the J end lost 4 bases, and 12 bases lay between the germline ends. CDR3 loop: CASSERVGGYGYTF. CDR3 DNA: TGTGCCAGCAGTGAGAGGGTCGGGGGCTATGGCTACACCTTC.

J is TRBJ1-2 and V is TRBV6-2 or TRBV6-3; 7 nucleotides match TRBD1. Per germline, CDR1 MNHEY and CDR2 SVGEGT. There are 14 residues in the CDR3. After removal of 6 bases from V and 4 bases from J, the junction contained 8 bases not matched to a gene. DNA for the CDR3: TGTGCCAGCAGCAACCGCGGGACAGTCTATGGCTACACCTTC. This encodes CASSNRGTVYGYTF.

The chain couples TRBV5-4 to TRBJ2-5, with D possibly matching TRBD2 (5 bases). The ends were cut back, 5 bases at V and 5 bases at J, with 13 bases in the middle. The germline gives CDR1 SGHNT, CDR2 YYREEE (reference sequence). This CDR3 has 13 amino acids. The CDR3 region has the DNA TGTGCCAGCAGTCTTGCGGGTGGGGAGACCCAGTACTTC. The encoded protein is CASSLAGGETQYF. Complete variable domain (other parts from reference TRBV5-4 and TRBJ2-5): ETGVTQSPTHLIKTRGQQVTLRCSSQSGHNTVSWYQQALGQGPQFIFQYYREEENGRGNFPPRFSGLQFPNYSSELNVNALELDDSALYLCASSLAGGETQYFGPGTRLLVL.

V gene TRBV4-3 combines with J gene TRBJ2-7; D ambiguous. Germline CDR1 and CDR2: LGHNA and YSLEER. V lost 0 bases and J lost 3, with 9 bases in between. This CDR3 has 14 amino acids. In nucleotides, the CDR3 is TGCGCCAGCAGCCAAGATCCGAGAAGCTACGAGCAGTACTTC. Amino acids: CASSQDPRSYEQYF.

The chain joins TRBV7-2 to TRBJ1-3; D unresolved. V was clipped by 6 bases and J by 0 bases, with 9 bases between them. The CDR3 is 14 amino acids. In germline, CDR1 is SGHTA, CDR2 FQGNSA. CDR3 amino acids: CASRPSGSGNTIYF. The CDR3 region has the DNA TGTGCCAGCAGACCTTCAGGCTCTGGAAACACCATATATTTT.

The chain couples TRBV19 to TRBJ1-1; D is undetermined. The germline V gene encodes CDR1 LNHDA and CDR2 SQIVND (reference sequence). Trimming cost V 5 bases and J 3 bases, with 16 bases left between them. The length of the CDR3 is 15 residues. The CDR3 is CASSSSNTADTEAFF. Here the CDR3 DNA reads TGTGCCAGTAGTTCTTCTAACACCGCGGACACTGAAGCTTTCTTT.

This clone has just a few counts. The chain uses TRBV12-3 or TRBV12-4 and TRBJ2-1; the match to TRBD2 covers 10 bases. V lost 6 bases to trimming and J lost 10 bases; unmatched junction nucleotides: 3. The CDR3 totals 12 residues. The CDR3 loop is CASSGLAEEQFF. Written as DNA, the CDR3 is TGTGCCAGCAGCGGACTAGCGGAAGAGCAGTTCTTC.

CDR3 sequence: CASSSAGGYYNEQFF. CDR3 bases: TGTGCCAGCAGCTCAGCGGGGGGATACTACAATGAGCAGTTCTTC. The gene calls are TRBV5-4 and TRBJ2-1, with 9 positions matching TRBD2. The CDR3 is 15 residues long. V was clipped by 3 bases and J by 3 bases; unmatched bases: 4. The V gene's germline CDR1 is SGHNT and CDR2 YYREEE (reference sequence).

J is TRBJ2-1 and V is TRBV18; TRBD2 matches at 9 bases. CDR1 is KGHSH and CDR2 is LQKENI in the germline V gene. The CDR3 covers 16 residues. J lost 8 bases, V lost 2 bases, and 10 bases had no gene match. CDR3 nucleotides: TGTGCCAGCTCACCATTGGGGGCTAGCGGGATGGATGAGCAGTTCTTC. It translates to CASSPLGASGMDEQFF.

The chain links TRBV2 to TRBJ1-6; D remains ambiguous. Germline V gene data show CDR1 as SNHLY and CDR2 as FYNNEI. Trimming shortened V by 3 bases and J by 10 bases, and 4 bases separated the two germline ends. This CDR3 has 11 residues. CDR3 region: CASSDLSPLHF. The DNA for the CDR3 is TGTGCCAGCAGTGATTTATCACCCCTCCACTTT.

The V and J genes are TRBV9 and TRBJ2-7; 10 bases align to TRBD2. CDR1 and CDR2 from the germline V gene are SGDLS and YYNGEE. This CDR3 has 16 residues. V lost 4 bases and J lost 3; bases outside the gene matches: 10. CDR3 region: CASSSHGTSDYYEQYF. The CDR3 DNA sequence: TGTGCCAGCAGCTCACACGGGACTAGCGACTACTACGAGCAGTACTTC.

The chain joins TRBV9 to TRBJ2-1; a weak D match, TRBD2 (6 bases). CDR3 length equals 15 residues. Germline V lookup: CDR1 SGDLS, CDR2 YYNGEE. V dropped 0 bases and J dropped 4 bases, with 11 bases sitting between them. The CDR3 reads CASSVGGSGYNEQFF. DNA for the CDR3: TGTGCCAGCAGCGTAGGTGGGAGCGGGTACAATGAGCAGTTCTTC.

The rearrangement links TRBV6-5 to TRBJ1-3; possibly TRBD1 for D (6 bases). CDR1 and CDR2 (germline): MNHEY, SVGAGI. There are 14 residues in the CDR3. Trimming removed 0 bases from V and 8 bases from J, with 11 bases in between. In DNA, the CDR3 is TGTGCCAGCAGTTACTCGAGGGGGAAGGACACCATATATTTT. The encoded protein is CASSYSRGKDTIYF.

This sequence joins TRBV2 and TRBJ1-1, with 7 bases that match TRBD1. This CDR3 comprises 14 residues. V was pared by 7 bases and J by 3 bases, with 8 bases of the junction left unmatched. Germline loops: CDR1 SNHLY, CDR2 FYNNEI. CDR3 sequence reads: CASNGRGVYTEAFF. CDR3 sequence (DNA): TGTGCCAGCAATGGCAGGGGGGTTTACACTGAAGCTTTCTTT.

The V call is TRBV19, the J call TRBJ1-1; 7 bases agree with TRBD1. With 2 bases clipped from V and 5 bases from J, the junction kept 5 bases outside the gene matches. The CDR3 extends over 14 amino acids. The germline gives CDR1 LNHDA, CDR2 SQIVND (reference sequence). For the CDR3, the DNA is TGTGCCAGTAGTATAAGGGGGCGTCCGACTGAAGCTTTCTTT. Translating gives CASSIRGRPTEAFF.

The chain joins TRBV5-1 to TRBJ2-7, with 10 bases aligning to TRBD1. Germline values: CDR1 SGHRS, CDR2 YFSETQ. CDR3 length equals 14 residues. V trimming: 3 bases; J trimming: 5 bases; junction bases outside the gene matches: 5. CDR3 bases: TGCGCCAGCAGCTCCAGACAGGGGGCCGACGAGCAGTACTTC. Translating gives CASSSRQGADEQYF. Full variable domain (rest looked up from reference TRBV5-1 and TRBJ2-7): KAGVTQTPRYLIKTRGQQVTLSCSPISGHRSVSWYQQTPGQGLQFLFEYFSETQRNKGNFPGRFSGRQFSNSRSEMNVSTLELGDSALYLCASSSRQGADEQYFGPGTRLTVT.

The V call is TRBV19, the J call TRBJ2-2; TRBD2 matches 13 bases. The J segment lost 7 bases and the V segment lost 3 bases, leaving 5 bases of the junction unmatched. The CDR3 has 16 amino acids. Looked up from germline, CDR1 is LNHDA and CDR2 is SQIVND (reference sequence). The CDR3 nucleotides are TGTGCCAGTAGTATCACTAGCGGGGGGGCCCACGGGGAGCTGTTTTTT. It encodes CASSITSGGAHGELFF.

This sequence joins TRBV7-6 and TRBJ2-7, with 10 bases fitting TRBD1. With V trimmed by 1 base and J by 4 bases, 13 bases remained unmatched. CDR3 length: 18 amino acids. Germline V lookup: CDR1 SGHVS, CDR2 FNYEAQ. The CDR3 is CASSLVAETGGLLYEQYF. DNA of the CDR3: TGTGCCAGCAGCTTAGTAGCGGAGACAGGGGGCCTACTGTACGAGCAGTACTTC.

The chain carries TRBV30 and TRBJ2-5, with D maybe TRBD1 (7 bases). Germline assignment: CDR1 GTSNPN and CDR2 SVGIG (reference sequence). V dropped 5 bases and J dropped 4 bases, with 14 bases sitting between them. The CDR3 sequence is 13 residues long. This CDR3 is CAWSRGTVETQYF. CDR3 bases: TGTGCCTGGTCCCGCGGGACAGTAGAGACCCAGTACTTC.

CDR3 in amino acids: CATSAQGLAGRETQYF. In nucleotides, the CDR3 is TGTGCCACCAGTGCCCAGGGACTAGCGGGGAGGGAGACCCAGTACTTC. J is TRBJ2-5 and V is TRBV24-1, with 13 bases lining up with TRBD2. With 5 bases clipped from V and 5 bases from J, the junction kept 7 bases outside the gene matches. CDR3 length: 16 residues. Germline CDR1 reads KGHDR; CDR2 reads SFDVKD.

This chain connects TRBV6-4 to TRBJ1-2, with unresolved D. The germline V gene encodes CDR1 MRHNA and CDR2 SNTAGT. The CDR3 loop spans 13 amino acids. V was pared by 0 bases and J by 6 bases, with 8 bases between. CDR3 sequence reads: CASSDSRNHGYTF. Here the CDR3 DNA reads TGTGCCAGCAGTGACTCCAGGAACCATGGCTACACCTTC.

The CDR3 DNA reads TGTGCCAGCAGTGGAACTGGACAGGGCGCCTACGAGCAGTACTTC. Translation: CASSGTGQGAYEQYF. The chain recombines TRBV2 with TRBJ2-7; 8 bases line up with TRBD1. Germline assignment: CDR1 SNHLY and CDR2 FYNNEI. The CDR3 runs 15 residues. Unmatched junction bases numbered 7, after V lost 4 bases and J lost 2 bases.